The entry below describes one T cell receptor beta chain. The sample belongs to a study of blood T cell repertoires in COVID-19. TCRdb's table, derived via immunoSEQ multiplex PCR, lists solely in-frame clones and lacks some. The sample holds about 140,000 clones, 90% seen once. The length of the CDR3 is 15 residues. V shed 5 bases and J 3 bases; nucleotides not matched to a gene: 9. The V gene's germline CDR1 is SEHNR and CDR2 FQNEAQ (reference sequence). The chain has TRBV7-9 and TRBJ1-1; 7 nucleotides align to TRBD1. The sample taken for sequencing was peripheral blood. The clonotype comes from a woman at least 80 years old with acute or convalescent COVID-19. This chain's CDR3 is CASSLLDRTDTEAFF. CDR3 in DNA: TGTGCCAGCAGCCTCCTGGACAGGACTGACACTGAAGCTTTCTTT.